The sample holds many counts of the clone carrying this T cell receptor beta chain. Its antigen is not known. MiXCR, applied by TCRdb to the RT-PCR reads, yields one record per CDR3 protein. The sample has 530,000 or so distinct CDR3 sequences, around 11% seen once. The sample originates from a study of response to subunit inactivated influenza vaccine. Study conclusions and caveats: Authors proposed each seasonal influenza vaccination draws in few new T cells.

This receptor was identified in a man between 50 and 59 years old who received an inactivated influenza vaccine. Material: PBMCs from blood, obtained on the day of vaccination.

CDR3: CASSLSAGLSNQPQHF. CDR3 in DNA: TGTGCCAGCAGCTTGTCCGCCGGGTTGAGCAATCAGCCCCAGCATTTT. J is TRBJ1-5 and V is TRBV7-2; D gene uncertain. Trimming stripped 3 bases from V and 1 base from J, with 13 bases between. The germline gives CDR1 SGHTA, CDR2 FQGNSA. The length of the CDR3 is 16 residues.